The 8 T cell receptor beta chains in this list originate from one sample, sequenced in a study of shared clonotypes between healthy human individuals. Sequenced by immunoSEQ multiplex PCR; TCRdb stores in-frame clones only, minus some. The sample yields roughly 770,000 clones, about 96% seen once. Terminally differentiated effector memory CD45RA+ cells were excluded from the naive CD8 cells, which were CD45RO-negative and positively selected for CCR7. Specimen: naive CD8+ T cells sorted from blood. The origin of the receptors is a young man in good health.

This chain uses TRBV18 with TRBJ2-4, with 7 bases lining up with TRBD2. The germline gives CDR1 KGHSH, CDR2 LQKENI. The CDR3 runs to 16 residues. The junction had 8 bases not matched to a gene; V was cut back by 3 bases and J by 3 bases. The CDR3 DNA reads as TGTGCCAGCTCACCCCCGACGGCGGGGGTCAAAAACATTCAGTACTTC. It codes for CASSPPTAGVKNIQYF.

The rearrangement links TRBV11-2 to TRBJ2-7; a possible D gene is TRBD1 (5 bases). V was shortened by 0 bases and J by 0 bases, with 15 bases between the two germline ends. The germline gives CDR1 SGHAT, CDR2 FQNNGV. The CDR3 is made up of 17 amino acids. The CDR3 nucleotides are TGTGCCAGCAGCTTAGAGGGGCTATCCCACCTCTCCTACGAGCAGTACTTC. Protein sequence: CASSLEGLSHLSYEQYF.

The chain joins TRBV6-5 to TRBJ1-4; D is ambiguous. The length of the CDR3 is 16 residues. Trimming cost V 0 bases and J 2 bases, with 10 bases left between them. Germline lookup yields CDR1 MNHEY and CDR2 SVGAGI. CDR3 loop: CASSYSMAGTNEKLFF. The CDR3 nucleotides read TGTGCCAGCAGTTACTCGATGGCCGGGACTAATGAAAAACTGTTTTTT.

The rearrangement joins TRBV30 to TRBJ2-1, with D hard to call. The germline V and J ends were trimmed by 3 bases and 9 bases, with 12 bases remaining between them. Per the germline V gene, CDR1 is GTSNPN and CDR2 is SVGIG (reference sequence). The CDR3 runs 12 residues. The CDR3 loop is CAWSEGHGEQFF. The DNA for the CDR3 is TGTGCCTGGAGCGAAGGGCACGGTGAGCAGTTCTTC.

The rearrangement links TRBV9 to TRBJ2-1; D is undetermined. Germline V gene sequence: CDR1 SGDLS, CDR2 YYNGEE. CDR3 length equals 11 residues. V lost 7 bases and J lost 8, with 10 bases in between. CDR3 nucleotides: TGTGCCAGCGGCTCACTGGATGAGCAGTTCTTC. Protein: CASGSLDEQFF.

V is TRBV27 and J is TRBJ2-2; no reliable D call. CDR3 size: 14 residues. CDR1 MNHEY and CDR2 SMNVEV come from the germline V gene (reference sequence). The V end was cut by 3 bases, the J end by 3 bases, with 8 bases between. This CDR3 is CASSLLRYTGELFF. In DNA, the CDR3 is TGTGCCAGCAGTTTGTTACGATACACCGGGGAGCTGTTTTTT.

This clone appeared a single time. This chain links TRBV15 with TRBJ1-1; 7 nucleotides match TRBD1. Germline V CDR1 and CDR2: LNHNV, YYDKDF (reference sequence). V lost 3 bases, J lost 3 bases, and 16 bases stayed unmatched. The CDR3 sequence is 18 residues long. The CDR3 here is CATSSGPALQGIHTEAFF. Written as DNA, the CDR3 is TGTGCCACCAGCAGCGGCCCGGCTCTACAGGGGATTCACACTGAAGCTTTCTTT.

V and J are TRBV7-2 and TRBJ2-1, with TRBD2 as a possible D gene (6 bases). V dropped 1 base and J dropped 0 bases, with 10 bases sitting between them. Germline V gene sequence: CDR1 SGHTA, CDR2 FQGNSA. The CDR3 runs to 16 residues. This chain's CDR3 is CASSLVLRGSYNEQFF. DNA of the CDR3: TGTGCCAGCAGCTTAGTTCTGCGGGGCTCCTACAATGAGCAGTTCTTC.